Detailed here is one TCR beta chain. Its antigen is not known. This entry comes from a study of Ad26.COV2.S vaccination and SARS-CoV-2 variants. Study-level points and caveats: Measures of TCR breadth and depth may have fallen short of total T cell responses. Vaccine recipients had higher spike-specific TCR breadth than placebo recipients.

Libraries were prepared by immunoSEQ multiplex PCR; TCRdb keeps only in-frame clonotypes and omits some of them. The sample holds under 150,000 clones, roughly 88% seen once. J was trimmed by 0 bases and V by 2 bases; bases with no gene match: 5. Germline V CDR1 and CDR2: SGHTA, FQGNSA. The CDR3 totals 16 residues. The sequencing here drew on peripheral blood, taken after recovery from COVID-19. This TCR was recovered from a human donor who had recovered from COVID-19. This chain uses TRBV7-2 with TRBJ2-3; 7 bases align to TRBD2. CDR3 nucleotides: TGTGCCAGCAGCTTAACCAACGGGGGGAGCACAGATACGCAGTATTTT. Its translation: CASSLTNGGSTDTQYF.